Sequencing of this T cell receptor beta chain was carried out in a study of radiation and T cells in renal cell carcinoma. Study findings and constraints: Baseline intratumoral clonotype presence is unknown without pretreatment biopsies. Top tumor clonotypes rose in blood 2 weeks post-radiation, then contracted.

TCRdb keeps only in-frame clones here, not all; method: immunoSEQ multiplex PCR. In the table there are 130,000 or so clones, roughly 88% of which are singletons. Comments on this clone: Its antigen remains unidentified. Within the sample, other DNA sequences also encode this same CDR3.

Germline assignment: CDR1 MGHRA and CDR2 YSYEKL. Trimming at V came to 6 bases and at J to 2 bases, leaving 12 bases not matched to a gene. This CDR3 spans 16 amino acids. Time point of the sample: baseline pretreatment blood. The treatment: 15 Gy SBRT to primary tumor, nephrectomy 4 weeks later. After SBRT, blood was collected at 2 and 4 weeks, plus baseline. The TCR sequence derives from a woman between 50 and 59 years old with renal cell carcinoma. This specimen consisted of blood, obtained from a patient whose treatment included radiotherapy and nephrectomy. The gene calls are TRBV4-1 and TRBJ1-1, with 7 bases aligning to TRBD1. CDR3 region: CASSRKQGTENTEAFF. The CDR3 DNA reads TGCGCCAGCAGTCGGAAACAGGGGACGGAAAACACTGAAGCTTTCTTT.